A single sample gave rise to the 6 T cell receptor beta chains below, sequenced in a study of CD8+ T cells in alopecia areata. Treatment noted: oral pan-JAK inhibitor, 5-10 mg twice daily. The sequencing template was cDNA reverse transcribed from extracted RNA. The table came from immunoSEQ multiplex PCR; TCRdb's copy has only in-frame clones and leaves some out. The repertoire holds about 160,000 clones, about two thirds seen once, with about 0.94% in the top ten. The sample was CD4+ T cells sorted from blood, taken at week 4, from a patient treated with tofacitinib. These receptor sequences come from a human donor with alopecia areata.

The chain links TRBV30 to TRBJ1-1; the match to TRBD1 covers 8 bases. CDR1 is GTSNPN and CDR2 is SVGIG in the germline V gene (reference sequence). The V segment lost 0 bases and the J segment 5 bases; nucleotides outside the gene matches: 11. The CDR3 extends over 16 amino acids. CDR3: CAWSVSWTGLSTEAFF. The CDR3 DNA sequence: TGTGCCTGGAGTGTAAGCTGGACAGGGCTATCTACTGAAGCTTTCTTT.

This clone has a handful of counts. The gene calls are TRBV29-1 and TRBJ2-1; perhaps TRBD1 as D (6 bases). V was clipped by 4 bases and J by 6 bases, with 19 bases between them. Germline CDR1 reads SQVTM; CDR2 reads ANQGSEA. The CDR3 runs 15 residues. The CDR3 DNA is TGCAGCGTTGCTCAGGGGCCAATCCTTTCCAATGAGCAGTTCTTC. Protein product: CSVAQGPILSNEQFF.

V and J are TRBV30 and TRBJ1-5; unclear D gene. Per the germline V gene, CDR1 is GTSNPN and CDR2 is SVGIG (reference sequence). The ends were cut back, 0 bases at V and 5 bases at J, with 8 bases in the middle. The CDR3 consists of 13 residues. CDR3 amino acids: CAWSVAGDQPQHF. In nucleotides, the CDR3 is TGTGCCTGGAGTGTGGCAGGCGATCAGCCCCAGCATTTT.

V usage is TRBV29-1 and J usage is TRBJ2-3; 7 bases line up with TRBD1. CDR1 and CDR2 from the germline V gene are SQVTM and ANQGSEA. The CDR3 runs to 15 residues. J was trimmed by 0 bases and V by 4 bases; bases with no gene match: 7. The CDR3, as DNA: TGCAGCGTTGCCGGACAGGTTCCTAGCACAGATACGCAGTATTTT. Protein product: CSVAGQVPSTDTQYF.

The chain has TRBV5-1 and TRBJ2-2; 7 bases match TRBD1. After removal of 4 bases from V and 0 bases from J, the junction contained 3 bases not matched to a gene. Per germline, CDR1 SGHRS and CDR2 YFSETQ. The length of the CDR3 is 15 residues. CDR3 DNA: TGCGCCAGCAGCGTGGGGACAGCGAACACCGGGGAGCTGTTTTTT. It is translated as CASSVGTANTGELFF.

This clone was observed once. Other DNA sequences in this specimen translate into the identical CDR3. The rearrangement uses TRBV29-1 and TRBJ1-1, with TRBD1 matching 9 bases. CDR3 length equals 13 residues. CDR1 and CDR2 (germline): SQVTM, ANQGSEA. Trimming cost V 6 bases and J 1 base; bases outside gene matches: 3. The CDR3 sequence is CSVGTGKNTEAFF. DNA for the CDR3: TGCAGCGTCGGGACAGGGAAGAACACTGAAGCTTTCTTT.